This note documents a single TCR beta chain sequence. The target antigen is unknown. CD4+ naive, central memory, regulatory and stem cell-like memory cells were sorted via CD45RO/CCR7/CD25/CD127/CD95/CD27. The data were taken from a study of beta chain features in type 1 diabetes. Turning to the study itself: Across the samples, some 98,000,000 sorted cells were examined in total. Notes on the study in general: Among all four CD4+ subsets, Type 1 diabetes patients had TCRB CDR3s that were moderately but significantly shorter. Junctions at VDJ sites from type 1 diabetes patients had fewer insertions and more deletions.

Reverse transcription of all isolated RNA meant that expressed TCRB transcripts were sequenced. The average read count of naive, central memory and regulatory T cell samples was approximately 4 million. TCRdb's table, derived via immunoSEQ multiplex PCR, lists solely in-frame clones and lacks some. The data contain 200,000 to 300,000 clones, approximately 11% of them singletons. The source material was naive CD4+ T cells from blood. The source is a man aged 25 to 40 with type 1 diabetes.

The CDR3: CASSLWLGSYEQYF. CDR3 nucleotide sequence: TGCGCCAGCAGCTTGTGGCTAGGATCCTACGAGCAGTACTTC. The chain joins TRBV5-1 to TRBJ2-7; no firm D call. There are 14 residues in the CDR3. Trimming left V 1 base short and J 1 base short, with 9 bases between. The germline CDR1 and CDR2 sequences are SGHRS and YFSETQ.